This TCR beta chain came from a study of blood T cell repertoires in COVID-19. As for the study in general: Sites in the United States, Italy and Spain provided acute and convalescent COVID-19 samples.

Authors' methods: Estimation of nucleated cell counts was performed using reference gene primer amplification. Here immunoSEQ multiplex PCR was the method, and the copy in TCRdb shows in-frame clones only, minus some. The D gene and trimming were derived from the DNA, and the V and J assignments and clone size from that table. In the table there are fewer than 90,000 clones, 88% of which are singletons. With 1 base removed from V and 3 bases from J, the gap between germline ends came to 12 bases. This CDR3 contains 15 residues. Per the germline V gene, CDR1 is SGHRS and CDR2 is YFSETQ. This TCR came from a man in his sixties or seventies with acute or convalescent COVID-19. Sequences were obtained from peripheral blood. V is TRBV5-1 and J is TRBJ2-3; D is ambiguous. The CDR3 DNA reads as TGCGCCAGCAGCTTGCTGAGCTTGGAGACAGATACGCAGTATTTT. It translates to CASSLLSLETDTQYF.